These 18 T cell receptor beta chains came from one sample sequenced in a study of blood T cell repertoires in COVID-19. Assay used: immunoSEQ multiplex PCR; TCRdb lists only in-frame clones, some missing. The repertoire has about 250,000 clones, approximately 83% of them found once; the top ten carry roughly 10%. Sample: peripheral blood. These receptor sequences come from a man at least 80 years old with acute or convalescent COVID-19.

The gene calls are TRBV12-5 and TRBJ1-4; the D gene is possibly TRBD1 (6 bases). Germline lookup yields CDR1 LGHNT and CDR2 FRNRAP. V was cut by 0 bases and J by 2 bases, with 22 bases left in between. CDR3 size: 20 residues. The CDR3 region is CASGLVLSGHLRRTNEKLFF. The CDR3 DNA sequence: TGTGCTAGTGGTTTGGTACTATCGGGACACCTTAGGAGGACTAATGAAAAACTGTTTTTT.

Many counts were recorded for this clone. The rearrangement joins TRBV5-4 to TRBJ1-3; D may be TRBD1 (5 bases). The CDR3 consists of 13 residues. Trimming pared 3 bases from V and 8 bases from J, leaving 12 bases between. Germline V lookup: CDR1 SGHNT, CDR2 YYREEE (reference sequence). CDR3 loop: CASSWGPGDTIYF. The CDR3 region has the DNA TGTGCCAGCAGCTGGGGCCCGGGGGACACCATATATTTT.

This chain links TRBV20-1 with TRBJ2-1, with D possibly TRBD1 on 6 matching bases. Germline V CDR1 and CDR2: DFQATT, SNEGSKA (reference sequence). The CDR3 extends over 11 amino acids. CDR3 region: CSLRGSNEQFF. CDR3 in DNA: TGCAGCCTTAGGGGGAGCAATGAGCAGTTCTTC.

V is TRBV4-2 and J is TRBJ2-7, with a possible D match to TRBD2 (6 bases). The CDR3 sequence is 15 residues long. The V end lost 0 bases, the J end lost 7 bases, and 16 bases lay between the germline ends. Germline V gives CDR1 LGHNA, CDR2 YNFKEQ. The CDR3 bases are TGTGCCAGCAGCCAAGATAGGGACTTCGCCCGGGAGCAGTACTTC. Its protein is CASSQDRDFAREQYF.

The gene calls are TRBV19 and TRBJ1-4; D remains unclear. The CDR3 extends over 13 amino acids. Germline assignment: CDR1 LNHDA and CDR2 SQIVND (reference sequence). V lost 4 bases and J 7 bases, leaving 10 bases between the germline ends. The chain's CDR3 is CASSRGGVEKLFF. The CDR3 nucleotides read TGTGCCAGTAGTAGAGGCGGGGTTGAAAAACTGTTTTTT.

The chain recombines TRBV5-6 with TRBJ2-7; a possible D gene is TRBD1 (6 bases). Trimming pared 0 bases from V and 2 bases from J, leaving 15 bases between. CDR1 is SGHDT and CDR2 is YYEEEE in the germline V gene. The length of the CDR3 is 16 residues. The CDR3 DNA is TGTGCCAGCAGCTTGGTTCCGGGACACACTGCCTACGAGCAGTACTTC. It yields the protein CASSLVPGHTAYEQYF. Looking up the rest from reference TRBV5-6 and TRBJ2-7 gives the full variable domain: DAGVTQSPTHLIKTRGQQVTLRCSPKSGHDTVSWYQQALGQGPQFIFQYYEEEERQRGNFPDRFSGHQFPNYSSELNVNALLLGDSALYLCASSLVPGHTAYEQYFGPGTRLTVT.

The CDR3 loop is CASSYSRGGSNQPQHF. The CDR3 nucleotides are TGTGCCAGCAGTTACTCGAGGGGGGGTAGCAATCAGCCCCAGCATTTT. The V call is TRBV6-2 or TRBV6-3, the J call TRBJ1-5; possible D gene TRBD1, 6 bases. Germline V CDR1 and CDR2: MNHEY, SVGEGT. V dropped 0 bases and J dropped 0 bases, with 9 bases sitting between them. CDR3 length: 16 residues.

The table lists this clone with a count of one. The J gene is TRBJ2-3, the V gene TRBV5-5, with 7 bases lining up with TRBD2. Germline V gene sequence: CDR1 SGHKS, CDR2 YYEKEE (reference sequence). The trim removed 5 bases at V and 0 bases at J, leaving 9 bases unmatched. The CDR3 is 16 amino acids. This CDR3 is CASSRTMRESTDTQYF. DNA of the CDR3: TGTGCCAGCAGTCGGACAATGCGGGAGAGCACAGATACGCAGTATTTT.

The CDR3 nucleotides read TGTGCCAGATATAAGACAGGGTTCCGGTTCTTC. Translating it yields CARYKTGFRFF. The V gene is TRBV6-4, the J gene TRBJ2-1, with TRBD1 matching 7 bases. Germline values: CDR1 MRHNA, CDR2 SNTAGT. The CDR3 length is 11 residues. V trimming: 9 bases; J trimming: 15 bases; junction bases outside the gene matches: 11.

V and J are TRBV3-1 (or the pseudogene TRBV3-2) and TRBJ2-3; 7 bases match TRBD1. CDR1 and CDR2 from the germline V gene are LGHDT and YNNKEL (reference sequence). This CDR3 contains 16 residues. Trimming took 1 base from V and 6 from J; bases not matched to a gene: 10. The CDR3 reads CASSQGKRQGTDTQYF. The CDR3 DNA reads TGTGCCAGCAGCCAAGGGAAAAGACAGGGAACGGATACGCAGTATTTT.

CDR3 amino acids: CASSIDPRAWDRAYEQYF. The CDR3 region has the DNA TGTGCCAGTAGTATAGACCCCCGCGCGTGGGACAGGGCCTACGAGCAGTACTTC. The genes are TRBV19 and TRBJ2-7, with 9 bases that match TRBD1. V trimming: 0 bases; J trimming: 2 bases; junction bases outside the gene matches: 11. This CDR3 is 18 amino acids long. The germline gives CDR1 LNHDA, CDR2 SQIVND (reference sequence).

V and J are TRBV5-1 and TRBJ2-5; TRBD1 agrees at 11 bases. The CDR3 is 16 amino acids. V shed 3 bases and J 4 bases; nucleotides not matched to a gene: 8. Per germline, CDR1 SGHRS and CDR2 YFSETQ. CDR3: CASSSTWTGGRETQYF. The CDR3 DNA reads TGCGCCAGCAGCTCTACTTGGACAGGGGGCAGAGAGACCCAGTACTTC.

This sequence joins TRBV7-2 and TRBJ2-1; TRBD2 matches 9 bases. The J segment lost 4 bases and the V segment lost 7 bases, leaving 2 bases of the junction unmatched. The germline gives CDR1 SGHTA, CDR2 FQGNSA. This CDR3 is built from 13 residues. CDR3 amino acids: CASTSGTYNEQFF. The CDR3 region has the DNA TGTGCCAGCACTAGCGGGACATACAATGAGCAGTTCTTC.

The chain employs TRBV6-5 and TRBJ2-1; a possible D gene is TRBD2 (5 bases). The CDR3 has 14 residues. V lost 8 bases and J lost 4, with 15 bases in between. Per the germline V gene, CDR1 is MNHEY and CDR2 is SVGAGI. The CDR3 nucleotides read TGTGCCAGCTGCCCCTCGAGCGGTTACAATGAGCAGTTCTTC. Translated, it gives CASCPSSGYNEQFF.

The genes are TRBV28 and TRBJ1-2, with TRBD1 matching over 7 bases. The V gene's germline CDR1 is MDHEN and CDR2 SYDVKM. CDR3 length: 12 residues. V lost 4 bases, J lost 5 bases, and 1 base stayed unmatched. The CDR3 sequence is CASSWGQYGYTF. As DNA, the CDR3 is TGTGCCAGCAGTTGGGGACAGTATGGCTACACCTTC.

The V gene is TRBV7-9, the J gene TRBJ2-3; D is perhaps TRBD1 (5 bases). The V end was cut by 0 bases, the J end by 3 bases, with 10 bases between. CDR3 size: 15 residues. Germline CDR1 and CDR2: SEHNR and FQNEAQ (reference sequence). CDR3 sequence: CASSLARQLTDTQYF. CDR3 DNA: TGTGCCAGCAGCTTAGCGCGACAGTTAACAGATACGCAGTATTTT.

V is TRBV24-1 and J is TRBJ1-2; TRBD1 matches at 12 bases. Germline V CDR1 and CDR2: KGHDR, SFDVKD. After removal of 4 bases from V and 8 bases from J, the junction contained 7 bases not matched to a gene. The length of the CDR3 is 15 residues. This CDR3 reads CATSDPGTGGAGYTF. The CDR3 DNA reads TGTGCCACCAGTGACCCTGGGACAGGGGGCGCGGGCTACACCTTC.

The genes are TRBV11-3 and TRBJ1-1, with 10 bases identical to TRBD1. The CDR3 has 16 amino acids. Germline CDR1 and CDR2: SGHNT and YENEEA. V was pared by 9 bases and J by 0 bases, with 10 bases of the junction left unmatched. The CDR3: CARSQTGGVLNTEAFF. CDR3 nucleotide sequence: TGTGCCAGATCTCAGACAGGGGGCGTTCTGAACACTGAAGCTTTCTTT.